The following is a T cell receptor beta chain sequence with its context. How the authors handled the data: It was from reference gene primer amplification that nucleated cell counts were estimated. Produced via immunoSEQ multiplex PCR; TCRdb's table is partial and in-frame only. V and J calls and clone size are those listed in that table; D and trimming were worked out from the DNA. Among 200,000 to 250,000 clones listed, more than 75% were seen once. The data were obtained in a study of blood T cell repertoires in COVID-19. As for the study in general: Samples of COVID-19 (acute and convalescent) were obtained from the United States, Italy and Spain.

Germline V CDR1 and CDR2: MGHDK, SYGVNS. The V segment lost 5 bases and the J segment 4 bases; nucleotides outside the gene matches: 3. The CDR3 totals 13 residues. The V call is TRBV25-1, the J call TRBJ2-7; 9 nucleotides align to TRBD1. The sequencing input was peripheral blood. The TCR originated in a human donor in a cohort sampled during active COVID-19. The CDR3 DNA follows: TGTGCCAGCAGTCGGACAGGGGCGTACGAGCAGTACTTC. It translates to CASSRTGAYEQYF.